The present T cell receptor beta chain was sequenced within a study of blood T cells in healthy people across ages (dated by TCRdb to between 2014 and 2017). At the level of the whole study: In model experiments, template switching captured about one uniquely barcoded TCR beta cDNA molecule for every two T cells. Age-related changes in TCR beta repertoire diversity were measured in the study by deep sequencing normalized with unique cDNA molecular identifiers. The donors were divided into four age groups: young (average 16 years), middle-aged (about 40), aged (about 56) and long-lived (82). To avoid experimental bias, donors of different ages were spread randomly across the sequencing lanes. Using the same blood draw, the study looked at two additional independent replicas of 1 million unique cDNA reads for two donors, one aged 18 to 30 and the other aged 80 or older.

The library was made by 5' RACE. Sequencing took place on an Illumina HiSeq 2500. The second PCR ran for roughly 7 to 11 cycles and used a J-beta primer mix along with a sample-barcoded 5' primer. A unique molecular identifier was introduced onto each TCR beta cDNA molecule by a template-switch 5' adaptor carrying 12 random nucleotides. At least 2.5 million CDR3-containing paired-end reads were obtained from each sample. First-strand cDNA synthesis was performed from all RNA using the Mint cDNA synthesis kit, with priming by a TRBC-specific oligonucleotide. After uracil-DNA glycosylase treatment, a first 18-cycle PCR used universal primers M1SS and BC2_uni_R on all cDNA. Under the source paper's analysis protocol: Each sample was normalized by randomly selecting 1 million high-quality reads, each carrying a distinct molecular identifier. Reads with shared molecular identifiers were discarded instead of being binned into consensus sequences. CDR3 identification, clonotype clustering and error correction used MiTCR with a Q25 quality threshold and the strictest error-elimination algorithm. Lower-bound total TCR beta diversity was estimated with a nonparametric unseen species model using Euler transformation. Using fastp at Q25 and MiXCR, TCRdb reprocessed the public reads and kept productive beta chains. Identical CDR3 proteins give one entry, which carries the most common genes and DNA. TCRdb, rather than the study authors, made the V and J calls. Across this sample there are about 640,000 distinct CDR3 sequences, with under 65% seen only once. Around 37% of the sample lies in the top ten.

Donors were a few dozen systemically healthy Caucasian individuals from Russia aged roughly 6 to 95 years. Roughly 11 milliliters of peripheral blood were drawn from each donor into EDTA-treated Vacutainer tubes. Ficoll-Paque density-gradient centrifugation was used to isolate PBMCs, with at least 7 million per sample. Trizol reagent was used to extract total RNA from the PBMCs, yielding at least 6 micrograms per sample. For every donor, flow cytometry on a PBMC aliquot measured the percentage of naive CD45RAhigh/CD27high T cells. Overall study outcomes, separate from this receptor: Bulk unsorted PBMC profiling prevented conclusive comparison of naive and antigen-experienced compartments. The percentage of naive T cells measured by flow cytometry correlated strongly with observed TCR beta diversity. Estimates of total diversity based on one million sequenced T cells were regarded as lower bounds and as underestimates. Because donor CMV infection status was unknown, age-related changes in expanded clonotypes were potentially confounded. Compared with the aged group, more naive CD4+ T cells, fewer expanded clones and increased TCR diversity were shown by the long-lived group, suggesting age selection. Observed TCR beta diversity per million T cells fell roughly linearly with age, and a significant reduction was already apparent by age around 40.

Counted from cysteine to phenylalanine, this CDR3 has 13 amino acids. Of all the DNA, just the CDR3 is kept, 39 bases in frame from base 1. V sheds 1 base and J sheds 3 bases, leaving 7 bases between their ends. In regard to this clonotype: The antigen it binds to is not known. Base-call qualities are not available, and no considerably larger clone is one nucleotide away.

This receptor was identified in a man aged 55 to 69 in good health. The chain was built from TRBV12-3 or TRBV12-4 and TRBJ2-7; the D gene remains uncertain. Sequenced sample: blood. Here is the DNA: TGTGCCAGCAGTTTAGTAGACGTCTACGAGCAGTACTTC. Translated, it reads CASSLVDVYEQYF.